This T cell receptor beta chain was captured by sequencing in a study of T cells after yellow fever vaccination. Points on this clonotype: A much larger clone lies one base from this, so it may be a read error.

The germline V gene encodes CDR1 SQVTM and CDR2 ANQGSEA. The CDR3 consists of 15 residues. From the 5' RACE reads, TCRdb called clonotypes with MiXCR, one entry per CDR3 protein. The sample consists of about 68,000 distinct CDR3 sequences, under 8% of them appearing once. Sequenced here: CD8+ T cells sorted from PBMCs, sampled approximately 40 days after the first yellow fever vaccination. The chain employs TRBV29-1 and TRBJ1-5; 8 positions agree with TRBD1. This TCR derives from a man younger than 30 who received the YFV17D yellow fever vaccine. This chain's CDR3 is CSVGGTGLSKQPQHF. DNA of the CDR3: TGCAGCGTTGGGGGGACAGGATTAAGCAAGCAGCCCCAGCATTTT.